The sequence of this TCR beta chain was determined in a study of shared clonotypes between healthy human individuals. This clone appeared a single time. Repertoires were generated with immunoSEQ multiplex PCR, while TCRdb's copy carries only in-frame clones and drops some. The repertoire holds millions of clones, with roughly nine tenths as singletons. The CDR3 sequence is 14 residues long. V lost 3 bases to trimming and J lost 5 bases, with 13 bases between them. Germline V lookup: CDR1 SEHNR, CDR2 FQNEAQ (reference sequence). The chain carries TRBV7-9 and TRBJ1-2, with D possibly being TRBD1 (6 bases). The TCR sequence derives from a young man in good health. The material sequenced was naive CD4+ T cells sorted from blood. Subset in this sample: CD45RA+ positively selected. The CDR3 sequence is CASSFNRDTYGYTF. The CDR3 region has the DNA TGTGCCAGCAGCTTTAACCGGGACACTTATGGCTACACCTTC. Combining the CDR3 with reference TRBV7-9 and TRBJ1-2 gives the whole variable domain DTGVSQNPRHKITKRGQNVTFRCDPISEHNRLYWYRQTLGQGPEFLTYFQNEAQLEKSRLLSDRFSAERPKGSFSTLEIQRTEQGDSAMYLCASSFNRDTYGYTFGSGTRLTVV.